These 23 T cell receptor beta chains came from one sample sequenced in a study of human T cells and chemical hapten exposure. TCRdb re-called the RACE reads with MiXCR, one entry per CDR3 protein. This table holds around 130,000 distinct CDR3 sequences, around 8.2% found once. Specified time point: healthy volunteer bleed at 2 weeks. Unfractionated whole blood yielded the extracted total RNA. Sample: whole blood. These receptors all stem from a male donor in good health. Some clones in this sample may be carry-over from other donors' samples.

The V call is TRBV20-1, the J call TRBJ2-1; possibly TRBD1 for D (5 bases). Germline V CDR1 and CDR2: DFQATT, SNEGSKA (reference sequence). CDR3 length: 11 residues. The germline V and J ends were trimmed by 6 bases and 5 bases, with 8 bases remaining between them. CDR3 sequence reads: CSARQNNEQFF. The CDR3, as DNA: TGCAGTGCACGACAGAACAATGAGCAGTTCTTC.

This chain uses TRBV9 with TRBJ2-5; 9 bases agree with TRBD1. The CDR3 contains 15 residues. The germline gives CDR1 SGDLS, CDR2 YYNGEE. With V trimmed by 0 bases and J by 4 bases, 4 bases remained unmatched. The CDR3 reads CASSVAGQGRETQYF. As DNA, the CDR3 is TGTGCCAGCAGCGTAGCGGGACAGGGCCGAGAGACCCAGTACTTC.

This chain uses TRBV20-1 with TRBJ2-7; 7 nucleotides match TRBD2. The CDR3 runs to 13 residues. Trimming removed 5 bases from V and 1 base from J; junction bases left unmatched: 5. Germline V gene sequence: CDR1 DFQATT, CDR2 SNEGSKA (reference sequence). CDR3 region: CSAGRGLSYEQYF. The CDR3 nucleotides are TGCAGTGCTGGGAGGGGTTTGTCCTACGAGCAGTACTTC.

At least ten counts were recorded for this clonotype. This chain joins TRBV20-1 and TRBJ2-3, with 8 bases lining up with TRBD1. Germline V gene sequence: CDR1 DFQATT, CDR2 SNEGSKA (reference sequence). This CDR3 has 11 amino acids. The CDR3 is CSGTGTDTQYF. The CDR3 DNA is TGCAGCGGGACAGGAACAGATACGCAGTATTTT.

At least ten counts were recorded for this clonotype. The chain uses TRBV18 and TRBJ1-1; D ambiguous. The germline CDR1 and CDR2 sequences are KGHSH and LQKENI. Trimming stripped 5 bases from V and 3 bases from J, with 16 bases between. The CDR3 extends over 15 amino acids. The CDR3 coding sequence is TGTGCCAGCTCAGAGCGGGCCACCTGGGACACTGAAGCTTTCTTT. Its translation: CASSERATWDTEAFF.

In its sample, this clonotype was seen many times. The genes are TRBV28 and TRBJ2-7; 9 bases agree with TRBD1. The CDR3 is 14 residues long. The V and J ends lost 7 bases and 5 bases, in that order; junction bases with no gene match: 9. CDR1 MDHEN and CDR2 SYDVKM come from the germline V gene. The CDR3 sequence is CASTWGQGDDEQYF. CDR3 bases: TGTGCCAGCACCTGGGGACAGGGAGACGACGAGCAGTACTTC.

This clonotype was detected many times. The CDR3 here is CASRQARNTGELFF. The CDR3 region has the DNA TGTGCCAGCCGTCAGGCTAGGAACACCGGGGAGCTGTTTTTT. The V gene is TRBV2, the J gene TRBJ2-2; D is undetermined. The germline gives CDR1 SNHLY, CDR2 FYNNEI. V was trimmed by 8 bases and J by 1 base, leaving 11 bases between them. The CDR3 is 14 amino acids.

This clonotype was recorded a few times. The chain employs TRBV14 and TRBJ2-1, with D perhaps assigned TRBD1 or TRBD2 (5 bases each). There are 14 residues in the CDR3. The V gene lost 4 bases and the J gene lost 10 bases, with 17 bases spanning the gap. CDR1 is SGHDN, CDR2 FVKESK, per germline. In DNA form, the CDR3 reads TGTGCCAGCAGCCCCCCCGGGGCCGACGGCGAGCAGTTCTTC. Its protein product is CASSPPGADGEQFF. Full variable domain (rest looked up from reference TRBV14 and TRBJ2-1): EAGVTQFPSHSVIEKGQTVTLRCDPISGHDNLYWYRRVMGKEIKFLLHFVKESKQDESGMPNNRFLAERTGGTYSTLKVQPAELEDSGVYFCASSPPGADGEQFFGPGTRLTVL.

Points on this clonotype: This may be a read error: a much more frequent sequence differs by one nucleotide. The chain combines TRBV5-1 with TRBJ1-1, with D uncertain. Germline lookup yields CDR1 SGHRS and CDR2 YFSETQ. The CDR3 runs to 14 residues. The CDR3 spells CTSSLALPNTEAFF. Written as DNA, the CDR3 is TGCACCAGCAGCTTGGCGCTACCAAACACTGAAGCTTTCTTT.

This rearrangement joins TRBV10-3 to TRBJ2-7; 12 bases are shared with TRBD2. The CDR3 runs 13 residues. The ends lost 8 bases at V and 6 bases at J; junction bases unmatched: 5. Germline V gene sequence: CDR1 ENHRY, CDR2 SYGVKD. DNA of the CDR3: TGTGCCATCGAAACGACTAGCGGGAGCGAGCAGTACTTC. Translation: CAIETTSGSEQYF.

This clonotype showed up many times. The chain carries TRBV20-1 and TRBJ1-1; no clear D gene. V was trimmed by 7 bases and J by 5 bases, leaving 11 bases between them. CDR1 and CDR2 from the germline V gene are DFQATT and SNEGSKA (reference sequence). The CDR3 loop spans 11 amino acids. CDR3 residues: CSVDYGTEAFF. CDR3 DNA: TGCAGTGTAGACTATGGAACTGAAGCTTTCTTT.

This clonotype was picked up many times. This rearrangement joins TRBV10-1 to TRBJ2-5; TRBD2 is a possible D gene (6 bases). CDR1 and CDR2 from the germline V gene are WNHNN and SYGVQD (reference sequence). The ends were cut back, 2 bases at V and 1 base at J, with 14 bases in the middle. This CDR3 has 16 residues. CDR3 loop: CASSEQSGPSQETQYF. DNA of the CDR3: TGCGCCAGCAGTGAGCAAAGCGGGCCATCCCAAGAGACCCAGTACTTC.

This clonotype showed up many times. The rearrangement uses TRBV4-2 and TRBJ2-7; D uncertain. The CDR3 has 15 amino acids. V was shortened by 0 bases and J by 2 bases, with 11 bases between the two germline ends. Germline V CDR1 and CDR2: LGHNA, YNFKEQ. The CDR3 nucleotides are TGTGCCAGCAGCCAAGATGGGGAAGGACCCTACGAGCAGTACTTC. Its translation is CASSQDGEGPYEQYF.

Only a few counts were recorded for this clonotype. The V and J genes are TRBV12-3 or TRBV12-4 and TRBJ2-4; D call uncertain. This CDR3 contains 17 residues. The V end lost 3 bases, the J end lost 1 base, and 16 bases lay between the germline ends. CDR3: CASSFPEGEEAKNIQYF. The CDR3 DNA follows: TGTGCCAGCAGTTTTCCTGAAGGAGAAGAGGCCAAAAACATTCAGTACTTC.

This chain uses TRBV7-2 with TRBJ1-2, with TRBD1 matching over 7 bases. The CDR3 has 16 amino acids. J lost 8 bases, V lost 1 base, and 13 bases had no gene match. Germline V gene data show CDR1 as SGHTA and CDR2 as FQGNSA. CDR3 DNA sequence: TGTGCCAGCAGCTTAGACGGGACAGCGAGGTTGCTGGGCTACACCTTC. It yields the protein CASSLDGTARLLGYTF.

This clonotype was observed at least ten times. The chain has TRBV6-5 and TRBJ2-7; D is possibly TRBD2 (6 bases). Germline CDR1 MNHEY, CDR2 SVGAGI. The V gene lost 2 bases and the J gene lost 7 bases, with 12 bases spanning the gap. This CDR3 is built from 13 residues. DNA for the CDR3: TGTGCCAGCAGTTACATGGCGGGGATTGAGCAGTACTTC. Translating gives CASSYMAGIEQYF.

The chain recombines TRBV9 with TRBJ1-5, with 7 bases identical to TRBD1. Looked up from germline, CDR1 is SGDLS and CDR2 is YYNGEE. The CDR3 runs to 13 residues. Germline trimming cut 3 bases from V and 7 bases from J; bases unmatched to any gene: 4. CDR3 sequence (DNA): TGTGCCAGCAGCGGAGGGGACAGCCAGCCCCAGCATTTT. Translation gives CASSGGDSQPQHF.

This clonotype was counted a few times. The rearrangement joins TRBV19 to TRBJ2-5; TRBD2 is a possible D gene (6 bases). V was trimmed by 1 base and J by 0 bases, leaving 9 bases between them. CDR1 is LNHDA, CDR2 SQIVND, per germline (reference sequence). The CDR3 consists of 15 residues. In DNA form, the CDR3 reads TGTGCCAGTAGTATAGTAGGAGGGAACCAAGAGACCCAGTACTTC. Its protein product is CASSIVGGNQETQYF.

This clonotype was picked up a small number of times. The rearrangement joins TRBV18 to TRBJ1-1, with a weak D call TRBD1 (5 bases). This CDR3 contains 13 residues. Germline assignment: CDR1 KGHSH and CDR2 LQKENI. V gave up 3 bases and J gave up 6 bases, with 11 bases separating them. The CDR3 sequence: CASSPPGLAEAFF. DNA for the CDR3: TGTGCCAGCTCACCCCCGGGGCTCGCTGAAGCTTTCTTT.

V gene TRBV29-1 combines with J gene TRBJ2-7; 7 nucleotides agree with TRBD2. V lost 0 bases, J lost 3 bases, and 11 bases stayed unmatched. Germline-derived CDR1 and CDR2 are SQVTM and ANQGSEA. CDR3 length: 16 residues. The CDR3, as DNA: TGCAGCGTTGAAGAGGCTTTTGCTAGCGGCATCTACGAGCAGTACTTC. The encoded protein is CSVEEAFASGIYEQYF.

This clonotype was counted a few times. The chain carries TRBV6-6 and TRBJ2-6; D might be TRBD1 or TRBD2, each matching 5 bases. The CDR3 is 15 residues long. The V and J ends lost 3 bases and 2 bases respectively, with 8 bases between them. Germline CDR1 reads MNHNY; CDR2 reads SVGAGI (reference sequence). This chain's CDR3 is CASSYLGAGANVLTF. The CDR3 DNA sequence: TGTGCCAGCAGTTATCTGGGGGCTGGGGCCAACGTCCTGACTTTC.

This clonotype has only a few counts. The gene calls are TRBV5-1 and TRBJ2-7, with D perhaps matching TRBD1 or TRBD2 (5 bases each). Trimming removed 1 base at V and 2 bases at J, with 10 bases between. In germline, CDR1 is SGHRS, CDR2 YFSETQ. This CDR3 spans 14 amino acids. The CDR3 DNA reads TGCGCCAGCAGCTTGCAGAGGGGAGCCTACGAGCAGTACTTC. It codes for CASSLQRGAYEQYF. The complete variable domain, with remaining parts taken from reference TRBV5-1 and TRBJ2-7, reads KAGVTQTPRYLIKTRGQQVTLSCSPISGHRSVSWYQQTPGQGLQFLFEYFSETQRNKGNFPGRFSGRQFSNSRSEMNVSTLELGDSALYLCASSLQRGAYEQYFGPGTRLTVT.

This clonotype was counted a few times. CDR3 nucleotides: TGTGCCAGCAGCTTTCGGGGAATCAGTGAGCAGTTCTTC. This translates into CASSFRGISEQFF. The V gene is TRBV5-8, the J gene TRBJ2-1, with TRBD2 as a possible D gene (5 bases). CDR1 and CDR2 (germline): SGHTS, YDEGEE. Trimming pared 2 bases from V and 9 bases from J, leaving 12 bases between. CDR3 length: 13 amino acids.